The TCR beta chain under discussion was sequenced for a study of OX40 agonist ivuxolimab in advanced cancers. As for the study in general: Administration of intravenous ivuxolimab to patients occurred every 2 weeks at 0.01 to 10 mg/kg. Regarding the study as a whole: It was not determined which antigens were specifically recognized by the peripheral T cells that had undergone clonal expansion. Some patients who did not respond also had low normalized T-cell clonal expansion. Expanded clones were, on average, more numerous among CD8+ T cells than CD4+.

Sequencing used immunoSEQ multiplex PCR; TCRdb keeps in-frame clones, though not all of them. The sample yields approximately 90,000 clones, roughly 88% seen once. A word on this clone: What it binds is unknown.

Germline lookup yields CDR1 SGDLS and CDR2 YYNGEE. There are 16 residues in the CDR3. V was pared by 8 bases and J by 3 bases, with 22 bases between. The TCR comes from an adult with an advanced solid tumor such as melanoma, head and neck, liver or kidney cancer. Sequencing used CD4+ or CD8+ T cells sorted from blood, obtained in a trial of the OX40 agonist ivuxolimab. The chain uses TRBV9 and TRBJ2-3; the D gene is possibly TRBD2 (6 bases). The DNA for the CDR3 is TGTGCCAGTGTTAGGGGAACGGGAGAGTCGACAGATACGCAGTATTTT. Its protein is CASVRGTGESTDTQYF.